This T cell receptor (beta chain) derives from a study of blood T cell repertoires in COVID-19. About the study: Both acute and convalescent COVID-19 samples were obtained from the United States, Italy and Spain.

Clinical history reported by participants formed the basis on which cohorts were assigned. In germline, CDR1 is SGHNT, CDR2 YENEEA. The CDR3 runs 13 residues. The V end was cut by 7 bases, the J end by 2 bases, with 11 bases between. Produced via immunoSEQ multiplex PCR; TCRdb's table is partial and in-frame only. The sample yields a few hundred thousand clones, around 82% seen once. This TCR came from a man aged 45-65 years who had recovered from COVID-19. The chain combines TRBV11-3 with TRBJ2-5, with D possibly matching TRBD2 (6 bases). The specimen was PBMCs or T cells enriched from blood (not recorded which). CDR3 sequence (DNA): TGTGCCAGCAAAGCGGGTTGGCAAGAGACCCAGTACTTC. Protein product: CASKAGWQETQYF.